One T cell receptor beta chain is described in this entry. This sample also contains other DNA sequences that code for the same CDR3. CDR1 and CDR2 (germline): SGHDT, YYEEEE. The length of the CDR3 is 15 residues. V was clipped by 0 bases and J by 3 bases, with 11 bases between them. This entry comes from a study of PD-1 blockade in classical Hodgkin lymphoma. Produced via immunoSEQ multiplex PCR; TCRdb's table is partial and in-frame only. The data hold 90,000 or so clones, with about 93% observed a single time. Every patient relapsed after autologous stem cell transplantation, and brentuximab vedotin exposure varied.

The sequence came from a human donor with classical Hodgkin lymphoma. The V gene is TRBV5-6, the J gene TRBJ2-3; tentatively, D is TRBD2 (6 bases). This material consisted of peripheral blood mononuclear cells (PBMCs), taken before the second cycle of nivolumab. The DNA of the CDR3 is TGTGCCAGCAGCTTGGGAGGAGGGGCGACAGATACGCAGTATTTT. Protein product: CASSLGGGATDTQYF.